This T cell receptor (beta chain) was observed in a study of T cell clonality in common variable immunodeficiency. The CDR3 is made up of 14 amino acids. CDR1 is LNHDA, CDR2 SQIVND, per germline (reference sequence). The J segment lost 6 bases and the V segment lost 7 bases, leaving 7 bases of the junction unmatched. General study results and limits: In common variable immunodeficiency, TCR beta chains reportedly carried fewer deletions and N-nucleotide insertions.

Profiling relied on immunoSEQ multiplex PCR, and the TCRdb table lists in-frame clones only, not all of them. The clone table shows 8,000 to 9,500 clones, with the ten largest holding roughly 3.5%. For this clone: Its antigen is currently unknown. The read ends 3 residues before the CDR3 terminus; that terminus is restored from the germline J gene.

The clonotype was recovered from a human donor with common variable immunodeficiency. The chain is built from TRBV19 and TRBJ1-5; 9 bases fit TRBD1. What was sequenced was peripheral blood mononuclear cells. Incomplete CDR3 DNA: TGTGCCAGTACCACGACAGGGGGGGCTCAGCCC. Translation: CASTTTGGAQP. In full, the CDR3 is CASTTTGGAQPQHF.